These T cell receptor beta chains were read from a single sample in a study of patients and donors after allogeneic stem cell transplantation. TCRdb recomputed calls from the RT-PCR reads with MiXCR, one row per CDR3 protein. Among some 880,000 distinct CDR3 sequences listed, more than 15% were seen once. The material sequenced was blood, either unsorted or a sorted T cell fraction (not recorded which). These receptors were obtained from a human donor who was either an allogeneic HSCT recipient or a stem cell or donor lymphocyte infusion donor (not recorded which). It is not recorded whose cells these are; they may come from a transplant donor. The CDR3 runs from the conserved cysteine through the conserved F or W. A D gene is named only where the DNA matches it firmly. The listing skips clone size in some rows; elsewhere it reads once, few, many or a size class.

clone_size,j_call,d_call,v_call,cdr3_nt,cdr3_aa
.,TRBJ2-7,TRBD2,TRBV5-1,TGCGCCAGCAGCAGTACCGGGACTAGCGGTTACGAGCAGTACTTC,CASSSTGTSGYEQYF
.,TRBJ2-5,TRBD2,TRBV4-1,TGCGCCAGCAGCCGGAGTATAGGGACTAGCGACCAAGAGACCCAGTACTTC,CASSRSIGTSDQETQYF
.,TRBJ1-1,.,TRBV5-1,TGCGCCAGCAGCTTCGTAATACAGGGCACTGAAGCTTTCTTT,CASSFVIQGTEAFF
few,TRBJ2-5,TRBD1,TRBV2,TGTGCCAGCACTAAGGACAGGGGAGGTTTCCAAGAGACCCAGTACTTC,CASTKDRGGFQETQYF
many,TRBJ2-1,.,TRBV24-1,TGTGCCACCAGCAGGGGTACCAATGAGCAGTTCTTC,CATSRGTNEQFF
few,TRBJ2-7,.,TRBV10-3,TGTGCCATCCGCCGGGCCCAGGGGTCCTACGAGCAGTACTTC,CAIRRAQGSYEQYF
many,TRBJ2-1,.,TRBV7-2,TGTGCCAGCAGCGAGGACACCTTCTCCTACAATGAGCAGTTCTTC,CASSEDTFSYNEQFF
.,TRBJ2-3,.,TRBV12-3/TRBV12-4,TGTGCCAGCAGTTTTCAGGGGCCCAGCTCTTTGGCAGATACGCAGTATTTT,CASSFQGPSSLADTQYF
.,TRBJ1-2,.,TRBV24-1,TGTGCCACCAGTGACCCGACCGGACCGGGAGGCTACACCTTC,CATSDPTGPGGYTF
.,TRBJ2-7,.,TRBV5-1,TGCGCCAGCAGCGCCGAACAGGTGGGTGAGCAGTACTTC,CASSAEQVGEQYF
few,TRBJ1-2,.,TRBV6-5,TGTGCCAGCAGGGACACCGCGGGGGGCTACACCTTC,CASRDTAGGYTF
few,TRBJ1-5,TRBD1,TRBV6-2/TRBV6-3,TGTGCCAGCAGGCTACAGGGGGTCCTAAATCAGCCCCAGCATTTT,CASRLQGVLNQPQHF
.,TRBJ1-6,TRBD1,TRBV6-1,TGTGCCAGCAGTAGGGACAGATCTAGGACGGGTTCACCCCTCCACTTT,CASSRDRSRTGSPLHF
.,TRBJ2-5,.,TRBV15,TGTGCCACCAGCAGTCTGGAGACCCAGTACTTC,CATSSLETQYF
many,TRBJ1-2,.,TRBV20-1,TGCAGTGCTAGAGATTCCTCCCGGGACTATGGCTACACCTTC,CSARDSSRDYGYTF
.,TRBJ1-5,.,TRBV6-1,TGTGCCAGCAGTCCCCGTAAGGTTTATCAGCCCCAGCATTTT,CASSPRKVYQPQHF
.,TRBJ1-2,.,TRBV29-1,TGCAGCGTTGACAGGGGCGGGGGTGGCTACACCTTC,CSVDRGGGGYTF
few,TRBJ2-3,.,TRBV5-1,TGCGCCAGCAGCTTGGACGGGTCTAGCACAGATACGCAGTATTTT,CASSLDGSSTDTQYF
few,TRBJ1-1,TRBD1,TRBV28,TGTGCCAGTTTATACCCCAGGGGGATCACTGAAGCTTTCTTT,CASLYPRGITEAFF
few,TRBJ2-7,.,TRBV20-1,TGCAGTGCGAACGGGCACCCTGCCTACGAGCAGTACTTC,CSANGHPAYEQYF
.,TRBJ2-7,TRBD1,TRBV7-2,TGTGCCAGCAGCTTCACACAGGGGTACGAGCAGTACTTC,CASSFTQGYEQYF
.,TRBJ2-6,TRBD2,TRBV7-3,TGTGCCAGCAGCTTGAAGGGAGGGAGTGGGGCCAACGTCCTGACTTTC,CASSLKGGSGANVLTF
few,TRBJ2-3,TRBD2,TRBV12-3/TRBV12-4,TGTGCCAGCAGTTCAGCGGGAGGGCCAGATACGCAGTATTTT,CASSSAGGPDTQYF
.,TRBJ1-2,.,TRBV6-4,TGTGCCAGCAGTGCCCCTGGCAGGGGTGGGGGCTCTAACTATGGCTACACCTTC,CASSAPGRGGGSNYGYTF
.,TRBJ1-6,.,TRBV4-3,TGCGCCAGCAGCCGATGGGTTTATTCACCCCTCCACTTT,CASSRWVYSPLHF
.,TRBJ2-7,.,TRBV4-3,TGCGCCAGCAGCCAAGAATTTGGGGATGCCTACGAGCAGTACTTC,CASSQEFGDAYEQYF
few,TRBJ2-3,.,TRBV12-3/TRBV12-4,TGTGCCAGCAGTTTTTTCCAGGGTTTAGGCACAGATACGCAGTATTTT,CASSFFQGLGTDTQYF
few,TRBJ2-7,TRBD1,TRBV29-1,TGCAGCGTAGTCCCGGGACAGGGCCGCTACGAGCAGTACTTC,CSVVPGQGRYEQYF
.,TRBJ2-1,.,TRBV5-1,TGCGCCAGCAGCGCCGCGGGACAGAGCTCCTACAATGAGCAGTTCTTC,CASSAAGQSSYNEQFF
.,TRBJ2-6,TRBD1,TRBV5-1,TGCGCCAGCAGCCCTAGACAGGGCCCCGGGGCCAACGTCCTGACTTTC,CASSPRQGPGANVLTF
.,TRBJ2-7,.,TRBV5-1,TGCGCCAGCAGCTTGGCCCCCTTGGGAGAGCAGTACTTC,CASSLAPLGEQYF
.,TRBJ2-2,TRBD2,TRBV7-6,TGTGCCAGCAGCCCACTAGCGGGAGATCCGACCGGGGAGCTGTTTTTT,CASSPLAGDPTGELFF
.,TRBJ2-3,.,TRBV7-9,TGTGCCAGCAGCCCCCCTGCTTTCACAGATACGCAGTATTTT,CASSPPAFTDTQYF
few,TRBJ1-5,.,TRBV20-1,TGCAGTGCTAGACGGAATTATCAGCCCCAGCATTTT,CSARRNYQPQHF
.,TRBJ2-5,TRBD2,TRBV11-3,TGTGCCAGCAGCTTAGAACCAGCGGGAGGAAGTGAGACCCAGTACTTC,CASSLEPAGGSETQYF
.,TRBJ2-7,TRBD1,TRBV6-5,TGTGCCAGCAGTTACTCCGGGACAGGGGCTTTCGAGCAGTACTTC,CASSYSGTGAFEQYF
.,TRBJ2-5,TRBD1,TRBV20-1,TGCAGTGCCCCGGGACAGCGGAGAGAGACCCAGTACTTC,CSAPGQRRETQYF
few,TRBJ2-1,.,TRBV9,TGTGCCAGCAGCGTAGAATCGGGGGCGGGGGCATACAATGAGCAGTTCTTC,CASSVESGAGAYNEQFF
few,TRBJ1-4,.,TRBV7-6,TGTGCCAGCAGCTTAGAGGACAGCCGTAATGAAAAACTGTTTTTT,CASSLEDSRNEKLFF
.,TRBJ1-1,TRBD1,TRBV7-3,TGTGCCAGCAGCTTACAGCAAGGACAGGGGCGCACTGAAGCTTTCTTT,CASSLQQGQGRTEAFF
.,TRBJ2-3,TRBD1,TRBV5-6,TGTGCCAGCAGCTTAACAGGGGAGAGGGCAGATACGCAGTATTTT,CASSLTGERADTQYF
.,TRBJ2-1,.,TRBV7-2,TGTGCCAGCAGCTTGGTACAGGGCCATGAGCAGTTCTTC,CASSLVQGHEQFF
few,TRBJ2-3,.,TRBV29-1,TGCAGCGTTAAGGGGCGGGGAACCACAGATACGCAGTATTTT,CSVKGRGTTDTQYF
.,TRBJ2-4,TRBD1,TRBV7-8,TGTGCCAGCAGCTTAGGAAGCAGGGGGTGGGACATTCAGTACTTC,CASSLGSRGWDIQYF
.,TRBJ2-2,.,TRBV12-3/TRBV12-4,TGTGCCAGCAGTGCCCTCCCGCCTTTAACAGGGAAGGCCGGGGAGCTGTTTTTT,CASSALPPLTGKAGELFF
.,TRBJ1-5,.,TRBV5-1,TGCGCCAGCAGCTTGGGGCTAACAAGCAATCAGCCCCAGCATTTT,CASSLGLTSNQPQHF
.,TRBJ2-7,.,TRBV6-5,TGTGCCAGCAGTTACTTCCCCAGGGGATACGAGCAGTACTTC,CASSYFPRGYEQYF